This T cell receptor (beta chain) emerged from a study of shared clonotypes between healthy human individuals. The wider study: There were three CD4 naive, three CD4 memory, two CD8 naive and one CD8 memory plates per donor. Study-level findings and limits: The sole specimen, blood, was sampled, and tissue repertoires likely differ. Rarefaction exposed incomplete sorted-subset sequencing despite large depth.

V lost 1 base and J 5 bases, leaving 12 bases between the germline ends. Germline assignment: CDR1 SGHVS and CDR2 FNYEAQ. This CDR3 comprises 14 residues. Comments on this clone: The antigen is undetermined.

Sequencing used immunoSEQ multiplex PCR; TCRdb keeps in-frame clones, though not all of them. The sample includes more than 2,000,000 clones, 85% to 95% of them seen just once. The sequence came from a man aged 18 to 29 in good health. The chain carries TRBV7-6 and TRBJ2-7; D is perhaps TRBD2 (5 bases). Specimen: naive CD4+ T cells sorted from blood. Described subset: CD45RA+ positively selected. Written as DNA, the CDR3 is TGTGCCAGCAGCTTAGGAGGGAAGGGTCACGAGCAGTACTTC. This encodes CASSLGGKGHEQYF.